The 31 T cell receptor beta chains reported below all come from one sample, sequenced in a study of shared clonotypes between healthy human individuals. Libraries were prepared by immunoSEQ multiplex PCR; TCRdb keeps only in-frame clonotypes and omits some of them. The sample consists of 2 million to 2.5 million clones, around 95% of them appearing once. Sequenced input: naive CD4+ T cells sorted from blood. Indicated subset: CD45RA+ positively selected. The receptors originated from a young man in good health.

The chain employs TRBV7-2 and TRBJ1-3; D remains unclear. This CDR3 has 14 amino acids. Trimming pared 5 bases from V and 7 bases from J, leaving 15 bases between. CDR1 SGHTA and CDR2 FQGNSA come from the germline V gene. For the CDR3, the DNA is TGTGCCAGCAGCCCGACCCAGCCCGGGAACACCATATATTTT. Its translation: CASSPTQPGNTIYF.

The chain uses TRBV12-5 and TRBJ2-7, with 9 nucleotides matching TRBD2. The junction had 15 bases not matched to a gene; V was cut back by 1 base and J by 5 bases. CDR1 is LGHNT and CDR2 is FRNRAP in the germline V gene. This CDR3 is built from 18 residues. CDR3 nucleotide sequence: TGTGCTAGTGGTTTGGGTGCCCTGGGGCGGGAGGGGGACGACGAGCAGTACTTC. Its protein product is CASGLGALGREGDDEQYF.

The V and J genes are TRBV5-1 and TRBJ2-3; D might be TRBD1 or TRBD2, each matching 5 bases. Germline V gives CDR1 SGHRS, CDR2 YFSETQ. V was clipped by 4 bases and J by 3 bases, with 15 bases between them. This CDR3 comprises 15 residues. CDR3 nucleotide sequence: TGCGCCAGCAGCATAGTAGGGACGAAAACAGATACGCAGTATTTT. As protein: CASSIVGTKTDTQYF.

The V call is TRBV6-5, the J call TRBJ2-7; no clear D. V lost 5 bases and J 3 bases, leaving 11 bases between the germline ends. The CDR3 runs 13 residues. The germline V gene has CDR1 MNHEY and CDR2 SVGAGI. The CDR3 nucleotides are TGTGCCAGCAGTCGGAAATGGAACTACGAGCAGTACTTC. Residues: CASSRKWNYEQYF.

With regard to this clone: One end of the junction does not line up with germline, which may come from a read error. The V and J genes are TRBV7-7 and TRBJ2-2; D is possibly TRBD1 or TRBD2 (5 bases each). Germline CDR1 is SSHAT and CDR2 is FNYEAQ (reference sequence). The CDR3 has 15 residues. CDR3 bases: TGTGCTAGCAGCACTAGAGGGACCCACACCGGGGAGCTGTTTTTT. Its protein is CASSTRGTHTGELFF.

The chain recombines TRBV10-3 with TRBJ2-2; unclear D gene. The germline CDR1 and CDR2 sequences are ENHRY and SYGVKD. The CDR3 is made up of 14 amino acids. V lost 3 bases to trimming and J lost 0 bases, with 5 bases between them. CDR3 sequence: CAISDAPNTGELFF. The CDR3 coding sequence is TGTGCCATCAGTGACGCCCCGAACACCGGGGAGCTGTTTTTT.

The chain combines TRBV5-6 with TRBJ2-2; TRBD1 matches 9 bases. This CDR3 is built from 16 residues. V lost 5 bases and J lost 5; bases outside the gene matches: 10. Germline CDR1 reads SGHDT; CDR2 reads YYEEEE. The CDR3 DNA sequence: TGTGCCAGCAGAGAGACGGGACAGGGTTCAACCGGGGAGCTGTTTTTT. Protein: CASRETGQGSTGELFF.

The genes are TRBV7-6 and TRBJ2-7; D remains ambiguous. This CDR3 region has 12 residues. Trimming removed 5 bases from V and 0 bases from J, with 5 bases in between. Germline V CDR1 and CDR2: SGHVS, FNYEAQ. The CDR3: CASSPPSYEQYF. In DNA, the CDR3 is TGTGCCAGCAGCCCACCCTCCTACGAGCAGTACTTC.

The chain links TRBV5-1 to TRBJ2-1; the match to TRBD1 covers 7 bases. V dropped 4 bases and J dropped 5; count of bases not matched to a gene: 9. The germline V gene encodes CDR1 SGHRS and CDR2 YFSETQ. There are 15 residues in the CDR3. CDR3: CASSRTGVSDNEQFF. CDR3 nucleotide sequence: TGCGCCAGCAGCCGTACAGGGGTGAGCGACAATGAGCAGTTCTTC.

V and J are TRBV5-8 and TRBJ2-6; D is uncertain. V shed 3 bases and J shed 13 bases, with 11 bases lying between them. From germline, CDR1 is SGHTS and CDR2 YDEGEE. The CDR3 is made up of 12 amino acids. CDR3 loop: CASSSQNRVLTF. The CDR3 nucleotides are TGTGCCAGCAGCTCCCAAAACCGGGTCCTGACTTTC. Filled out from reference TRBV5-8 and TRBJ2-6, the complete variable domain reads EAGVTQSPTHLIKTRGQQATLRCSPISGHTSVYWYQQALGLGLQFLLWYDEGEERNRGNFPPRFSGRQFPNYSSELNVNALELEDSALYLCASSSQNRVLTFGAGSRLTVL.

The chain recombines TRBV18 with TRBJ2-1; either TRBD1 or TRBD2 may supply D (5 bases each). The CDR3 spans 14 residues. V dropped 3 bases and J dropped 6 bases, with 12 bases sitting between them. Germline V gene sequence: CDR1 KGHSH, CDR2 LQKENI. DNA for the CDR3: TGTGCCAGCTCACCCAGGGACGCTCTCAATGAGCAGTTCTTC. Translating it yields CASSPRDALNEQFF. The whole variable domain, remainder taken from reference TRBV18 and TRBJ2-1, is NAGVMQNPRHLVRRRGQEARLRCSPMKGHSHVYWYRQLPEEGLKFMVYLQKENIIDESGMPKERFSAEFPKEGPSILRIQQVVRGDSAAYFCASSPRDALNEQFFGPGTRLTVL.

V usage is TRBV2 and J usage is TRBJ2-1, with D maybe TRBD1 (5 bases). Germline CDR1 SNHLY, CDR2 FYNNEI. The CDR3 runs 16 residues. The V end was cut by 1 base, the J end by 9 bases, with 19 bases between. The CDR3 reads CASSEGPDRWISEQFF. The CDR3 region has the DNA TGTGCCAGCAGTGAAGGACCCGACAGATGGATTAGTGAGCAGTTCTTC.

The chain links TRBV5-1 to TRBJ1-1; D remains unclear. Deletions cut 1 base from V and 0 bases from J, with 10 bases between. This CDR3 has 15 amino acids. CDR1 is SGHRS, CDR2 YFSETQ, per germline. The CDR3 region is CASSLNSLMNTEAFF. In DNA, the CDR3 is TGCGCCAGCAGCTTGAACAGCCTCATGAACACTGAAGCTTTCTTT.

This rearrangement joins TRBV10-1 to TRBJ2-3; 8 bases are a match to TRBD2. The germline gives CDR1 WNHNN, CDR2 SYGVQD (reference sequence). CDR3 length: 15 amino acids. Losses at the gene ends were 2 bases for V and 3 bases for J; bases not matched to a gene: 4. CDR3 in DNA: TGCGCCAGCAGTGAGAGCGGGAGCTGGACAGATACGCAGTATTTT. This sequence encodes CASSESGSWTDTQYF.

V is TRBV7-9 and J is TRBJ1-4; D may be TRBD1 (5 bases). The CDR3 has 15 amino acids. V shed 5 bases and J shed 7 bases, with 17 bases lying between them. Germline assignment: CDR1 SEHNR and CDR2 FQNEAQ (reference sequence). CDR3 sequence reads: CASSQDRGLGEKLFF. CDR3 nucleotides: TGTGCCAGCAGCCAAGACAGAGGTTTAGGTGAAAAACTGTTTTTT.

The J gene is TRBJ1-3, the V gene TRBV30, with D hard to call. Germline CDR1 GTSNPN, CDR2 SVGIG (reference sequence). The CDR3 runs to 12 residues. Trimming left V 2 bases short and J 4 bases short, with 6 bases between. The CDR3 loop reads CAWSRQGNTIYF. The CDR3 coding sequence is TGTGCCTGGAGTAGGCAGGGAAACACCATATATTTT.

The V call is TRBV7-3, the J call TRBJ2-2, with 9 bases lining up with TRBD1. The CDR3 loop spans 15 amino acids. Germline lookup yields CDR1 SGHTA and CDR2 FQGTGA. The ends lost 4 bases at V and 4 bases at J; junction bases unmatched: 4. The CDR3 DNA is TGTGCCAGCAGCTGGACAGGGGCCCTCACCGGGGAGCTGTTTTTT. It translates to CASSWTGALTGELFF.

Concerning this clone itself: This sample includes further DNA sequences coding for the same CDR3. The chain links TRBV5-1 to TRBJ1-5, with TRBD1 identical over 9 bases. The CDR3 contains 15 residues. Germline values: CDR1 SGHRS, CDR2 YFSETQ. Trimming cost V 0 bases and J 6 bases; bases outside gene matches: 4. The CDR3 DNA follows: TGCGCCAGCAGCTTGGGACAGGGGGTCGGTCAGCCCCAGCATTTT. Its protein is CASSLGQGVGQPQHF.

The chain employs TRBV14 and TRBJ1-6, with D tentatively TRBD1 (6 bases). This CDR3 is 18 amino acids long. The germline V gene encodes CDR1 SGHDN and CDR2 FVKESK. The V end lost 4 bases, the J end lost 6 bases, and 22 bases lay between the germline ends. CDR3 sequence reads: CASSRAEHQRGSNSPLHF. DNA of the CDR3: TGTGCCAGCAGCCGCGCAGAACACCAAAGGGGGAGTAATTCACCCCTCCACTTT.

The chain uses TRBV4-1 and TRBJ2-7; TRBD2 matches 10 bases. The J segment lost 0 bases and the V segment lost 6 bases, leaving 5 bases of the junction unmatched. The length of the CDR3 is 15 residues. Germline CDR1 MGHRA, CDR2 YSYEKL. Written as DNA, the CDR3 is TGCGCCAGCAGTTTAGCGGGGGGCAGCTCCTACGAGCAGTACTTC. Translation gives CASSLAGGSSYEQYF.

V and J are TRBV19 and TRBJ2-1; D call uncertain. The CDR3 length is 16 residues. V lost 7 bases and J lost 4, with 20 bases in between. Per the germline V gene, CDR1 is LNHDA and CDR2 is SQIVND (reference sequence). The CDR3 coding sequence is TGTGCCAGTACTTTGAACGGAAACGGCGCGTACAATGAGCAGTTCTTC. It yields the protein CASTLNGNGAYNEQFF.

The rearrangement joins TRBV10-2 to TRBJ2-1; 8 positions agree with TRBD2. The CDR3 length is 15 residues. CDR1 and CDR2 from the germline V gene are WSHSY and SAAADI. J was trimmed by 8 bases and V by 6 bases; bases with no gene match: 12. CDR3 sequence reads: CASSKPGLEHDEQFF. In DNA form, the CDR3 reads TGCGCCAGCAGCAAACCGGGACTAGAGCACGATGAGCAGTTCTTC.

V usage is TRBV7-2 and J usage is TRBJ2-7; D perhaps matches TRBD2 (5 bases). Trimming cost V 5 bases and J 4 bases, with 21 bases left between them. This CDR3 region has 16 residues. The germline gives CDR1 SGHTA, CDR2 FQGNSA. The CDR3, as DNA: TGTGCCAGCAGCCCGGAGGAGGCGTGGGTTTTTTACGAGCAGTACTTC. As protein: CASSPEEAWVFYEQYF.

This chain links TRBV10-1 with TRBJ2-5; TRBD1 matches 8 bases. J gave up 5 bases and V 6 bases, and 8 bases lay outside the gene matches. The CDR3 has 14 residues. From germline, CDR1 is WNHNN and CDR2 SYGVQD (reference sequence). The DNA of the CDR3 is TGCGCCAGCAGCCGGGACAGGCGAGGGGAGACCCAGTACTTC. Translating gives CASSRDRRGETQYF.

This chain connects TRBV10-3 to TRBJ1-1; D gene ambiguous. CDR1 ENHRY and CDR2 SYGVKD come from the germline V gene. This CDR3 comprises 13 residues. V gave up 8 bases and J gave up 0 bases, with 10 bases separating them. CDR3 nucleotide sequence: TGTGCCATCGGGGAAAACGTGAACACTGAAGCTTTCTTT. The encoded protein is CAIGENVNTEAFF.

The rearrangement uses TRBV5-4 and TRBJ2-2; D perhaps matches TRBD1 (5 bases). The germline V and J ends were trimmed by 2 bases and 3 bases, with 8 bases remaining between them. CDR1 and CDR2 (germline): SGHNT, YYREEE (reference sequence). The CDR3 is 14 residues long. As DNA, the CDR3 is TGTGCCAGCAGCTTCGACAGATACACCGGGGAGCTGTTTTTT. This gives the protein CASSFDRYTGELFF.

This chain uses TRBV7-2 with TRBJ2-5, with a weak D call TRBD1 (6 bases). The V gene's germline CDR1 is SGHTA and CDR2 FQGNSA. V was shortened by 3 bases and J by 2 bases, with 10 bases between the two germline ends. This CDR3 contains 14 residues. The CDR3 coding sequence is TGTGCCAGCAGCTTGAACAGGGTTCAAGAGACCCAGTACTTC. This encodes CASSLNRVQETQYF.

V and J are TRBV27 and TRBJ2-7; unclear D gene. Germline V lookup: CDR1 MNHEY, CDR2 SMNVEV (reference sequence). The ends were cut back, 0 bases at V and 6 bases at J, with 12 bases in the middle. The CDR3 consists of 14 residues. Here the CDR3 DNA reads TGTGCCAGCAGTTTATCCGTAGACGGATCCGAGCAGTACTTC. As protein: CASSLSVDGSEQYF.

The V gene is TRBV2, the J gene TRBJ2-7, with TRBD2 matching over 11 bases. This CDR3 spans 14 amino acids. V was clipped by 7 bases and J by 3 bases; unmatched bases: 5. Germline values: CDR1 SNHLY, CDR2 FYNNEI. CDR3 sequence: CASTTSGTFYEQYF. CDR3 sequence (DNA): TGTGCCAGCACGACTAGCGGGACTTTCTACGAGCAGTACTTC.

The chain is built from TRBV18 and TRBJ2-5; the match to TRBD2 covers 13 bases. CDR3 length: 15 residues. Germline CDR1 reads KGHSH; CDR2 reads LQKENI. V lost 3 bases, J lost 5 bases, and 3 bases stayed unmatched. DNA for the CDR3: TGTGCCAGCTCACCGGGACTAGCGGGATTGGAGACCCAGTACTTC. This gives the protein CASSPGLAGLETQYF.

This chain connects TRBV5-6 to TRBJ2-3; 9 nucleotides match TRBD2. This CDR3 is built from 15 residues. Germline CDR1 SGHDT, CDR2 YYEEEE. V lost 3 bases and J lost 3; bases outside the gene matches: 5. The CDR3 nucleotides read TGTGCCAGCAGCTCCTTAGCGGGAGCGACAGATACGCAGTATTTT. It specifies CASSSLAGATDTQYF.